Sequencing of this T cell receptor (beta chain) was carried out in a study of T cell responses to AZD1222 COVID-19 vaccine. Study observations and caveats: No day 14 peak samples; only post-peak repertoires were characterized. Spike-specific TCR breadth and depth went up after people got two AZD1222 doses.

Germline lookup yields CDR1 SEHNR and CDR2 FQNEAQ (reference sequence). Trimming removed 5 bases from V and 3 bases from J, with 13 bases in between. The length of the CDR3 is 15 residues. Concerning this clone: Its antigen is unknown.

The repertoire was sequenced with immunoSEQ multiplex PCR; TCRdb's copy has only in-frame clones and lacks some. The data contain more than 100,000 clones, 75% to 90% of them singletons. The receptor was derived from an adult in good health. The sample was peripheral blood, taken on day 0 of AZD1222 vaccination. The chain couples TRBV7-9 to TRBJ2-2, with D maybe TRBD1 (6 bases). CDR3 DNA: TGTGCCAGCAGCACAAGGGACACCGACACCGGGGAGCTGTTTTTT. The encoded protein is CASSTRDTDTGELFF.